This note documents a single T cell receptor (beta chain) sequence. Its target is unknown. The data originate from a study of cytomegalovirus exposure and HLA in healthy donors. The study's findings and limits: Cytomegalovirus status, reportedly, was diagnosed with high specificity and sensitivity by the classifier. Through in vitro validation, a few CMV-associated chains were shown to be specific for CMV antigens. The dataset shows that most TCR sequences were rare, while some public TCRs occurred in many donors. First-cohort TCR clusters were later found to tend to co-occur in the 120 validation repertoires.

The CDR3 contains 15 residues. Looked up from germline, CDR1 is SGDLS and CDR2 is YYNGEE. Losses at the gene ends were 4 bases for V and 3 bases for J; bases not matched to a gene: 6. Profiling relied on immunoSEQ multiplex PCR, and the TCRdb table lists in-frame clones only, not all of them. The table lists about 130,000 clones, 89% of them singletons. The chain links TRBV9 to TRBJ2-2; TRBD1 agrees at 7 bases. The TCR originated in a woman aged 18-29 years in good health and CMV-seropositive. Sequenced material: PBMCs. CDR3 residues: CASSPRTGYTGELFF. Here the CDR3 DNA reads TGTGCCAGCAGCCCACGGACAGGTTACACCGGGGAGCTGTTTTTT.